The 26 T cell receptor beta chains below all came from one sample that was sequenced in a study of PD-L1 blockade in urothelial cancer. Some clones are missing from TCRdb's copy, which holds only in-frame ones; the method was immunoSEQ multiplex PCR. Of some 24,000 clones listed, approximately 81% are singletons. The sample consisted of PBMCs, taken around atezolizumab (anti-PD-L1) treatment. Source of these receptors: a man aged 65 to 85 with urothelial cancer.

The chain combines TRBV5-1 with TRBJ2-7; 8 bases fit TRBD1. J gave up 3 bases and V 4 bases, and 6 bases lay outside the gene matches. The CDR3 is 14 amino acids. Germline V gene sequence: CDR1 SGHRS, CDR2 YFSETQ. This CDR3 is CASSGGTGLYEQYF. The CDR3 DNA follows: TGCGCCAGCAGCGGGGGGACAGGTCTCTACGAGCAGTACTTC.

The V call is TRBV10-2, the J call TRBJ2-1; 8 bases are a match to TRBD2. CDR1 WSHSY and CDR2 SAAADI come from the germline V gene. This CDR3 comprises 14 residues. V was pared by 7 bases and J by 1 base, with 3 bases of the junction left unmatched. For the CDR3, the DNA is TGCGCCAGCAACGTAGCGGGGTCCTACAATGAGCAGTTCTTC. Translated, it gives CASNVAGSYNEQFF.

The chain joins TRBV5-5 to TRBJ1-2; possibly TRBD1 for D (5 bases). The CDR3 has 15 amino acids. The germline CDR1 and CDR2 sequences are SGHKS and YYEKEE (reference sequence). V dropped 0 bases and J dropped 3 bases, with 12 bases sitting between them. This CDR3 reads CASSLAGGAHYGYTF. The CDR3 nucleotides read TGTGCCAGCAGCTTGGCCGGAGGGGCTCACTATGGCTACACCTTC.

The V gene is TRBV5-4, the J gene TRBJ2-3; D not resolved. Germline lookup yields CDR1 SGHNT and CDR2 YYREEE (reference sequence). There are 15 residues in the CDR3. The V and J ends lost 0 bases and 3 bases respectively, with 11 bases between them. DNA for the CDR3: TGTGCCAGCAGCTTGGACTCGAGATCAACAGATACGCAGTATTTT. Amino acids: CASSLDSRSTDTQYF.

CDR3 sequence: CASSSWTATYEQYF. CDR3 sequence (DNA): TGTGCCAGCAGCTCCTGGACAGCGACCTACGAGCAGTACTTC. The chain carries TRBV11-2 and TRBJ2-7; tentatively, D is TRBD1 (6 bases). Germline V gene data show CDR1 as SGHAT and CDR2 as FQNNGV. V gave up 4 bases and J gave up 2 bases, with 12 bases separating them. CDR3 length equals 14 residues.

The chain is built from TRBV29-1 and TRBJ2-7; a possible D gene is TRBD2 (6 bases). From germline, CDR1 is SQVTM and CDR2 ANQGSEA. The CDR3 contains 13 residues. The CDR3 reads CNLPAGRNYEQYF. The DNA for the CDR3 is TGCAACCTCCCCGCGGGGAGAAACTACGAGCAGTACTTC.

A single count supports this clone. V gene TRBV19 combines with J gene TRBJ2-3, with 11 bases that match TRBD2. The junction had 6 bases not matched to a gene; V was cut back by 5 bases and J by 5 bases. Germline assignment: CDR1 LNHDA and CDR2 SQIVND (reference sequence). The CDR3 is 15 amino acids. Here the CDR3 reads CASSAVGLAGDTQYF. CDR3 in DNA: TGTGCCAGTAGTGCGGTAGGACTAGCGGGAGATACGCAGTATTTT.

DNA for the CDR3: TGTGCCAGCAGAAAGGGGGGAGGGTTAGGTGAGCAGTTCTTC. Its protein is CASRKGGGLGEQFF. The genes are TRBV2 and TRBJ2-1, with D perhaps TRBD2 (7 bases). V was cut by 6 bases and J by 9 bases, with 18 bases left in between. There are 14 residues in the CDR3. CDR1 is SNHLY and CDR2 is FYNNEI in the germline V gene. The whole variable domain, filled in from reference TRBV2 and TRBJ2-1, reads EPEVTQTPSHQVTQMGQEVILRCVPISNHLYFYWYRQILGQKVEFLVSFYNNEISEKSEIFDDQFSVERPDGSNFTLKIRSTKLEDSAMYFCASRKGGGLGEQFFGPGTRLTVL.

The table lists this clone with a few counts. This rearrangement joins TRBV11-1 to TRBJ2-3, with D perhaps TRBD2 (6 bases). The CDR3 totals 15 residues. The V gene's germline CDR1 is SGHAT and CDR2 FQDESV (reference sequence). Trimming took off 3 bases at V and 0 bases at J, with 10 bases between the two ends. CDR3 residues: CASSLASGSTDTQYF. The CDR3 coding sequence is TGTGCCAGCAGCTTGGCGAGCGGGAGCACAGATACGCAGTATTTT.

The chain couples TRBV2 to TRBJ2-5; 9 bases agree with TRBD1. Per the germline V gene, CDR1 is SNHLY and CDR2 is FYNNEI. The ends lost 6 bases at V and 7 bases at J; junction bases unmatched: 9. This CDR3 is 14 amino acids long. CDR3 in DNA: TGTGCCAGCAGGCCGGGACAGGGAGTAGGGACCCAGTACTTC. Its protein product is CASRPGQGVGTQYF. Full variable domain (missing parts from reference TRBV2 and TRBJ2-5): EPEVTQTPSHQVTQMGQEVILRCVPISNHLYFYWYRQILGQKVEFLVSFYNNEISEKSEIFDDQFSVERPDGSNFTLKIRSTKLEDSAMYFCASRPGQGVGTQYFGPGTRLLVL.

V and J are TRBV15 and TRBJ1-1, with 9 bases that match TRBD1. CDR1 is LNHNV and CDR2 is YYDKDF in the germline V gene (reference sequence). The ends lost 5 bases at V and 4 bases at J; junction bases unmatched: 2. This CDR3 has 13 amino acids. CDR3 in amino acids: CATSLTGGTEAFF. The CDR3 DNA is TGTGCCACCAGCCTGACAGGGGGCACTGAAGCTTTCTTT.

A single count supports this clone. The rearrangement uses TRBV6-1 and TRBJ2-7, with 7 bases fitting TRBD1. V was clipped by 6 bases and J by 2 bases; unmatched bases: 10. The CDR3 spans 15 residues. The germline gives CDR1 MNHNS, CDR2 SASEGT. The CDR3 loop reads CASRPGDSLTYEQYF. CDR3 sequence (DNA): TGTGCCAGCAGACCCGGGGACAGCCTAACCTACGAGCAGTACTTC.

The chain recombines TRBV19 with TRBJ1-1; the match to TRBD1 covers 8 bases. The CDR3 spans 18 residues. Germline V gene sequence: CDR1 LNHDA, CDR2 SQIVND (reference sequence). The ends lost 0 bases at V and 3 bases at J; junction bases unmatched: 12. The CDR3 here is CASSIEAWTGRIDTEAFF. The CDR3, as DNA: TGTGCCAGTAGTATAGAAGCCTGGACAGGGCGTATCGACACTGAAGCTTTCTTT.

The chain is built from TRBV7-6 and TRBJ2-5; 7 nucleotides line up with TRBD2. With V trimmed by 0 bases and J by 1 base, 11 bases remained unmatched. The CDR3 contains 18 residues. In germline, CDR1 is SGHVS, CDR2 FNYEAQ. CDR3 sequence: CASSLAQGAGRIQETQYF. The CDR3, as DNA: TGTGCCAGCAGCTTAGCGCAGGGAGCGGGACGTATCCAAGAGACCCAGTACTTC.

The chain has TRBV6-5 and TRBJ2-1, with D perhaps matching TRBD2 (7 bases). The V end lost 6 bases, the J end lost 9 bases, and 18 bases lay between the germline ends. CDR3 length: 14 residues. CDR1 is MNHEY, CDR2 SVGAGI, per germline. The CDR3 bases are TGTGCCAGCAGCGAGGCCGGGGGGCGCGGTGAGCAGTTCTTC. Encoded protein: CASSEAGGRGEQFF.

This clone was recorded once. V is TRBV2 and J is TRBJ2-7, with D maybe TRBD1 (5 bases). V lost 7 bases, J lost 0 bases, and 10 bases lay in between. Germline V gene data show CDR1 as SNHLY and CDR2 as FYNNEI. The CDR3 is made up of 13 amino acids. The CDR3 DNA is TGTGCCAGCATGACCCAGGGCTCCTACGAGCAGTACTTC. It translates to CASMTQGSYEQYF.

The DNA of the CDR3 is TGCGCCAGCCACGGGAGCTCCTACGAGCAGTACTTC. This encodes CASHGSSYEQYF. The genes are TRBV5-1 and TRBJ2-7, with D maybe TRBD2 (6 bases). The CDR3 has 12 residues. CDR1 is SGHRS and CDR2 is YFSETQ in the germline V gene. V was pared by 7 bases and J by 0 bases, with 8 bases between.

The chain recombines TRBV7-9 with TRBJ1-4; D uncertain. V was pared by 1 base and J by 2 bases, with 5 bases between. This CDR3 region has 14 residues. CDR1 is SEHNR and CDR2 is FQNEAQ in the germline V gene (reference sequence). The CDR3 region is CASSLGATNEKLFF. The CDR3 bases are TGTGCCAGCAGCTTAGGGGCGACTAATGAAAAACTGTTTTTT.

V gene TRBV19 combines with J gene TRBJ2-7; 7 bases map to TRBD2. Germline V gene sequence: CDR1 LNHDA, CDR2 SQIVND (reference sequence). The V gene end was trimmed by 3 bases and the J gene end by 3 bases; junction bases not matched to a gene: 5. The CDR3 extends over 14 amino acids. CDR3 in DNA: TGTGCCAGTAGTATGGGAGGGGAGGGCTACGAGCAGTACTTC. Translation gives CASSMGGEGYEQYF.

V usage is TRBV30 and J usage is TRBJ1-2; 7 bases are shared with TRBD1. The CDR3 spans 14 residues. Germline V gene lookup returns CDR1 GTSNPN and CDR2 SVGIG (reference sequence). V shed 2 bases and J 2 bases; nucleotides not matched to a gene: 5. This chain's CDR3 is CAWSPPGQNYGYTF. CDR3 DNA: TGTGCCTGGAGTCCCCCGGGACAGAACTATGGCTACACCTTC. The full variable domain, completed using reference TRBV30 and TRBJ1-2, is SQTIHQWPATLVQPVGSPLSLECTVEGTSNPNLYWYRQAAGRGLQLLFYSVGIGQISSEVPQNLSASRPQDRQFILSSKKLLLSDSGFYLCAWSPPGQNYGYTFGSGTRLTVV.

This chain uses TRBV6-1 with TRBJ2-7, with 10 bases aligning to TRBD1. Germline CDR1 MNHNS, CDR2 SASEGT. This CDR3 has 14 amino acids. Unmatched junction bases numbered 3, after V lost 5 bases and J lost 2 bases. CDR3 DNA: TGTGCCAGCAGTAGACAGGGGGCAACCTACGAGCAGTACTTC. It is translated as CASSRQGATYEQYF.

The chain has TRBV27 and TRBJ1-5; 9 positions match TRBD1. CDR1 and CDR2 from the germline V gene are MNHEY and SMNVEV (reference sequence). This CDR3 spans 13 amino acids. Trimming took 6 bases from V and 7 from J; bases not matched to a gene: 4. CDR3 loop: CASRTGGSQPQHF. The DNA of the CDR3 is TGTGCCAGCAGAACAGGGGGCAGCCAGCCCCAGCATTTT.

A note on this clone: The germline gene is not matched at one end of the junction; a read error may be the cause. The chain employs TRBV6-1 and TRBJ1-1; 7 bases are a match to TRBD1. The germline V gene has CDR1 MNHNS and CDR2 SASEGT. The CDR3 spans 13 residues. The CDR3 coding sequence is TGTGCCAGCAGTCTGGACAGGAACGCTGAAGCTTTCTTT. Translation gives CASSLDRNAEAFF.

This clone turned up a few times. The V and J genes are TRBV2 and TRBJ2-1; 9 bases are shared with TRBD2. The trim removed 5 bases at V and 10 bases at J, leaving 9 bases unmatched. This CDR3 has 14 amino acids. The germline V gene has CDR1 SNHLY and CDR2 FYNNEI. In DNA, the CDR3 is TGTGCCAGCAGTTTAGAAGCGGGAGGTCGGGAGCAGTTCTTC. It codes for CASSLEAGGREQFF.

The chain joins TRBV19 to TRBJ2-1; a possible D gene is TRBD2 (6 bases). Germline CDR1 is LNHDA and CDR2 is SQIVND (reference sequence). V was shortened by 6 bases and J by 0 bases, with 15 bases between the two germline ends. This CDR3 has 16 residues. CDR3 sequence (DNA): TGTGCCAGTAGGCCGGGACTGAGCTACTCCTACAATGAGCAGTTCTTC. Translation: CASRPGLSYSYNEQFF.

This sequence joins TRBV5-8 and TRBJ2-1; 13 nucleotides agree with TRBD2. The CDR3 contains 17 residues. Trimming removed 4 bases from V and 1 base from J; junction bases left unmatched: 5. CDR1 is SGHTS and CDR2 is YDEGEE in the germline V gene. The CDR3 sequence is CASSTGLAGDSYNEQFF. DNA of the CDR3: TGTGCCAGCAGCACCGGACTAGCGGGAGATTCCTACAATGAGCAGTTCTTC.